This T cell receptor beta chain is from a study of human T cells and chemical hapten exposure. Study conclusions and caveats: The formation of large CDR3 similarity clusters by expanded TCRs significantly exceeded that of controls.

The CDR3 sequence is 17 residues long. Germline V lookup: CDR1 SEHNR, CDR2 FQNEAQ (reference sequence). Between the trimmed V and J ends, which lost 2 bases and 0 bases, there was a span of 16 bases. This clonotype came up many times. Its antigen is unidentified. Time point: pre-sensitization, week 0. Regarding treatment: therapeutic diphenylcyclopropenone sensitization with weekly scalp DPC. Every patch test was put on after a blood sample was taken. Library construction involved attaching unique molecular identifiers to individual cDNA molecules, which allowed quantitative, reproducible TCR counting. TCRdb called the RACE reads again in MiXCR, with one record for every CDR3 protein. The sample has about 350,000 distinct CDR3 sequences, about 5% seen once.

The chain is built from TRBV7-9 and TRBJ1-1; a weak D match, TRBD1 (6 bases). The material sequenced was whole blood, taken in connection with sensitization to the hapten diphenylcyclopropenone (DPC). The origin of this receptor is a young woman with alopecia areata. Some clones in this sample may be carry-over from other donors' samples. The CDR3 sequence is CASSLTGQSPMNTEAFF. The CDR3 DNA reads TGTGCCAGCAGCTTAACGGGACAAAGTCCTATGAACACTGAAGCTTTCTTT.